This TCR beta chain derives from a study of T cell changes during pregnancy in multiple sclerosis. Assay: immunoSEQ multiplex PCR; the TCRdb copy retains only in-frame clones and omits some. The top ten hold 1.5% to 2% of the sample, which has roughly 93,000 clones, approximately 90% seen once. CDR1 and CDR2 (germline): MGHDK, SYGVNS. Trimming took off 4 bases at V and 0 bases at J, with 9 bases between the two ends. This CDR3 region has 15 residues. The material was peripheral blood, obtained in the first trimester of pregnancy. The source of this sequence is a female donor in good health, enrolled as a control in a pregnancy study. This sequence joins TRBV25-1 and TRBJ1-4; no clear D. The CDR3 sequence is CASSAYSATNEKLFF. The CDR3, as DNA: TGTGCCAGCAGTGCCTACAGTGCAACTAATGAAAAACTGTTTTTT. The variable domain in full, with the rest retrieved from reference TRBV25-1 and TRBJ1-4, is EADIYQTPRYLVIGTGKKITLECSQTMGHDKMYWYQQDPGMELHLIHYSYGVNSTEKGDLSSESTVSRIRTEHFPLTLESARPSHTSQYLCASSAYSATNEKLFFGSGTQLSVL.